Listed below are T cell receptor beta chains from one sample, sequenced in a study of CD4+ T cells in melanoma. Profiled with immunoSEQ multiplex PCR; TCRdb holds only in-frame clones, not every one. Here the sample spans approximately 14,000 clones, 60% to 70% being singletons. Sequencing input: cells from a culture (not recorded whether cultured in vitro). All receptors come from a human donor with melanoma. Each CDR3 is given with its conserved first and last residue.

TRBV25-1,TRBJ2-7,CASSDVGARTYEQYF
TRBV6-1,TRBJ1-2,CASTSDRGGGYTF
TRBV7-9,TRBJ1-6,CASSSSNRGSYNSPLHF
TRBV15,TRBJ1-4,CATTGGGSPLEKLFF
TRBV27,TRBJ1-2,CASSLSGLHRGKGGYTF
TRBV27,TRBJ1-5,CASSPPISWGQPQHF
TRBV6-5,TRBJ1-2,CATLQKGVRDGYTF
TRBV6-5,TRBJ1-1,CASSPGAEAFF
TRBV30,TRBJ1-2,CAWRTPGTARGYTF
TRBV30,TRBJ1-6,CAWRKTTVPPLHF
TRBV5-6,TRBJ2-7,CASSFTRRDRGRGYEQYF
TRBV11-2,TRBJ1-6,CASSLAGNSPLHF
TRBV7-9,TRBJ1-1,CASSFSDRGPVEAFF
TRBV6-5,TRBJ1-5,CASSWGPQNQPQHF
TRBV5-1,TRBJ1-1,CASSWSGPTEAFF
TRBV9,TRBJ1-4,CASSAGGSGEKLFF
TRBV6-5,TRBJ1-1,CASSYEKTGELRAFF